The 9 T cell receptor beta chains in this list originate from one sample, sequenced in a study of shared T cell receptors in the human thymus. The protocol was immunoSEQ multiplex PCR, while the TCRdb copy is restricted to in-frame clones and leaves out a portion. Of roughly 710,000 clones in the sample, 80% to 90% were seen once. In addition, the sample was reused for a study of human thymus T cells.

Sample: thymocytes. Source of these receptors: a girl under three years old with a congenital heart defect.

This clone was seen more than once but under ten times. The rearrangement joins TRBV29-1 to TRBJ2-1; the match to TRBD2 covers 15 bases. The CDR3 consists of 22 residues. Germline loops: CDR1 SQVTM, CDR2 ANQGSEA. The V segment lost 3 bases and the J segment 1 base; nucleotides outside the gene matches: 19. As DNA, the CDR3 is TGCAGCGTTGAGAGGGGGCCCACCAGGACTAGCGGGGGGGCCGGGTCCTACAATGAGCAGTTCTTC. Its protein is CSVERGPTRTSGGAGSYNEQFF.

DNA of the CDR3: TGTGCCAGCTCACGGGACAGGGGTTCGAATGAGCAGTTCTTC. The encoded protein is CASSRDRGSNEQFF. This chain connects TRBV18 to TRBJ2-1, with TRBD1 matching over 10 bases. CDR1 is KGHSH and CDR2 is LQKENI in the germline V gene. The CDR3 is made up of 14 amino acids. V was pared by 4 bases and J by 7 bases, with 4 bases of the junction left unmatched.

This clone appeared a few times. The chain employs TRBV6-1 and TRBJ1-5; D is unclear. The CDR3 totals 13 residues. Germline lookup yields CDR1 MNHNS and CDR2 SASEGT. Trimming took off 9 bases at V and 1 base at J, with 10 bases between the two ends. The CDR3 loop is CASATESNQPQHF. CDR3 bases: TGTGCCAGTGCGACGGAGAGCAATCAGCCCCAGCATTTT.

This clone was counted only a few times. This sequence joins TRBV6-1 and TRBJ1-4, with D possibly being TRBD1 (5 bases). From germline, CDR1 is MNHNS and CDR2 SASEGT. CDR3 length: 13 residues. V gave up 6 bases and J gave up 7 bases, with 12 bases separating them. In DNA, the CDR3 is TGTGCCAGCAGGGGCCAGGGAGGTGAAAAACTGTTTTTT. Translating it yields CASRGQGGEKLFF.

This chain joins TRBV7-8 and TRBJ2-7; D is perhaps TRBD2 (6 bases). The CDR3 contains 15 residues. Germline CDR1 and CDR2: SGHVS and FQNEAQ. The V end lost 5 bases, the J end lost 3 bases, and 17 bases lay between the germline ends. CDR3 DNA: TGTGCCAGCAGCCCCGGGGGAATCACAAACTACGAGCAGTACTTC. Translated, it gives CASSPGGITNYEQYF. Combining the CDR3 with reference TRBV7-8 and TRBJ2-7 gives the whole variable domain GAGVSQSPRYKVAKRGQDVALRCDPISGHVSLFWYQQALGQGPEFLTYFQNEAQLDKSGLPSDRFFAERPEGSVSTLKIQRTQQEDSAVYLCASSPGGITNYEQYFGPGTRLTVT.

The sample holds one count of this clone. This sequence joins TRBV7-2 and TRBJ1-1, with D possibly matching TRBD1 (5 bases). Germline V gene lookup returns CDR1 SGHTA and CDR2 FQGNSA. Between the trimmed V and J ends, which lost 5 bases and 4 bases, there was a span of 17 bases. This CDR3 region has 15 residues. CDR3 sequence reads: CASSHLTVLATEAFF. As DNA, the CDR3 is TGTGCCAGCAGCCACCTGACAGTCCTGGCCACTGAAGCTTTCTTT.

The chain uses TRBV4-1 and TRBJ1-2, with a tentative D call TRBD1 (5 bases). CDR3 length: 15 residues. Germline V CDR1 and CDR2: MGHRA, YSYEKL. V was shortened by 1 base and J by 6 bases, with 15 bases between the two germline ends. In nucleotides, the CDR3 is TGCGCCAGCAGCCAAGTCTTTCCAGGGAATAATGGCTACACCTTC. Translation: CASSQVFPGNNGYTF.

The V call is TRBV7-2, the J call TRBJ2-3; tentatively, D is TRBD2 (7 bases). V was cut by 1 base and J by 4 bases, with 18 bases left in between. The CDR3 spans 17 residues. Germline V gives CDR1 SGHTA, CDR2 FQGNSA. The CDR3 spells CASSLVGGAKLPDTQYF. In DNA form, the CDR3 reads TGTGCCAGCAGCTTAGTTGGGGGGGCAAAACTTCCAGATACGCAGTATTTT. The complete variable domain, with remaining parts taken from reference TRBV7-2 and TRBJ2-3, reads GAGVSQSPSNKVTEKGKDVELRCDPISGHTALYWYRQSLGQGLEFLIYFQGNSAPDKSGLPSDRFSAERTGGSVSTLTIQRTQQEDSAVYLCASSLVGGAKLPDTQYFGPGTRLTVL.

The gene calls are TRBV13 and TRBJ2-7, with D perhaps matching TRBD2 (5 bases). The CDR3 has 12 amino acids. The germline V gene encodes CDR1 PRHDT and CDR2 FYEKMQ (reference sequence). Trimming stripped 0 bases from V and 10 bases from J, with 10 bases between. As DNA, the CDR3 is TGTGCCAGCAGCTTAGGCCGACTATTACAGTACTTC. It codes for CASSLGRLLQYF.